Listed here are 22 T cell receptor beta chains from one sample, sequenced in a study of blood T cell repertoires in COVID-19. Using immunoSEQ multiplex PCR, the repertoire was profiled, and TCRdb retains in-frame clones only, with some absent. Of about 400,000 clones listed, 70% to 90% were seen once; the top ten hold 1.5% to 2%. Material for sequencing was PBMCs or T cells enriched from blood (not recorded which). The receptors were gathered from a man in his forties in a cohort exposed to, infected with or recovered from COVID-19 (not recorded which).

J is TRBJ1-4 and V is TRBV4-1; 7 nucleotides line up with TRBD1. Per germline, CDR1 MGHRA and CDR2 YSYEKL. The CDR3 is 14 amino acids. With V trimmed by 6 bases and J by 8 bases, 9 bases remained unmatched. This CDR3 is CASSSGQEGEKLFF. DNA for the CDR3: TGCGCCAGCAGTTCTGGACAGGAGGGGGAAAAACTGTTTTTT.

This clone was seen only once. This chain joins TRBV9 and TRBJ1-1; 7 bases fit TRBD1. Germline V CDR1 and CDR2: SGDLS, YYNGEE. This CDR3 has 17 residues. V lost 7 bases and J lost 3; bases outside the gene matches: 18. The CDR3 here is CASQRQDPGGRDTEAFF. Written as DNA, the CDR3 is TGTGCCAGCCAGCGTCAGGATCCAGGGGGTAGGGACACTGAAGCTTTCTTT.

CDR3 protein: CASSLYGPGGNTIYF. CDR3 sequence (DNA): TGTGCCAGCAGCTTATATGGGCCGGGGGGAAACACCATATATTTT. This chain links TRBV7-8 with TRBJ1-3; the D is unclear. V was pared by 2 bases and J by 4 bases, with 12 bases between. The CDR3 contains 15 residues. CDR1 is SGHVS, CDR2 FQNEAQ, per germline. The complete variable domain, with remaining parts taken from reference TRBV7-8 and TRBJ1-3, reads GAGVSQSPRYKVAKRGQDVALRCDPISGHVSLFWYQQALGQGPEFLTYFQNEAQLDKSGLPSDRFFAERPEGSVSTLKIQRTQQEDSAVYLCASSLYGPGGNTIYFGEGSWLTVV.

This clone was observed a few times. This rearrangement joins TRBV6-1 to TRBJ1-5; 10 positions match TRBD1. Germline V CDR1 and CDR2: MNHNS, SASEGT. The CDR3 consists of 17 residues. After removal of 4 bases from V and 0 bases from J, the junction contained 6 bases not matched to a gene. CDR3 region: CASSAGTGVYSNQPQHF. The CDR3 nucleotides read TGTGCCAGCAGTGCCGGGACAGGGGTATATAGCAATCAGCCCCAGCATTTT.

The CDR3 reads CSASPGEHSNQPQHF. The CDR3 nucleotides are TGCAGTGCTAGTCCAGGGGAACATAGCAATCAGCCCCAGCATTTT. The chain is built from TRBV20-1 and TRBJ1-5; perhaps TRBD1 as D (6 bases). The V gene lost 3 bases and the J gene lost 0 bases, with 12 bases spanning the gap. Germline V gene data show CDR1 as DFQATT and CDR2 as SNEGSKA (reference sequence). The CDR3 extends over 15 amino acids.

The V and J genes are TRBV7-9 and TRBJ2-2; weak D call: TRBD1 (6 bases). CDR3 length equals 16 residues. Trimming left V 4 bases short and J 3 bases short, with 15 bases between. Germline V gene sequence: CDR1 SEHNR, CDR2 FQNEAQ (reference sequence). The CDR3 loop is CASSSRQATYTGELFF. The CDR3 nucleotides read TGTGCCAGCAGCTCAAGACAGGCAACGTACACCGGGGAGCTGTTTTTT.

The gene calls are TRBV20-1 and TRBJ1-5, with D unresolved. Germline V CDR1 and CDR2: DFQATT, SNEGSKA (reference sequence). This CDR3 spans 16 amino acids. Trimming cost V 3 bases and J 0 bases, with 15 bases left between them. The CDR3 nucleotides are TGCAGTGCTAGTGGGTTGGGCAGTCATAGCAATCAGCCCCAGCATTTT. The encoded protein is CSASGLGSHSNQPQHF.

The chain's CDR3 is CASSQGGTIVKLFF. The DNA for the CDR3 is TGTGCCAGCAGCCAAGGGGGGACAATAGTAAAACTGTTTTTT. This chain uses TRBV3-1 (or the pseudogene TRBV3-2) with TRBJ1-4; TRBD1 is a possible D gene (6 bases). V was shortened by 1 base and J by 10 bases, with 13 bases between the two germline ends. The CDR3 is 14 residues long. Looked up from germline, CDR1 is LGHDT and CDR2 is YNNKEL (reference sequence).

This chain links TRBV18 with TRBJ2-7; D is unclear. The germline V gene has CDR1 KGHSH and CDR2 LQKENI. With 0 bases removed from V and 3 bases from J, the gap between germline ends came to 6 bases. The CDR3 extends over 13 amino acids. In DNA form, the CDR3 reads TGTGCCAGCTCACCACCGGCAGACTACGAGCAGTACTTC. Translated, it gives CASSPPADYEQYF.

The rearrangement uses TRBV5-4 and TRBJ2-7; 11 bases match TRBD1. The CDR3 sequence is 17 residues long. Germline CDR1 and CDR2: SGHNT and YYREEE (reference sequence). The junction had 11 bases not matched to a gene; V was cut back by 3 bases and J by 3 bases. The CDR3 DNA reads as TGTGCCAGCAGCTCACCAATTGGGACAGGGGGGAGCTACGAGCAGTACTTC. This codes for CASSSPIGTGGSYEQYF. The whole variable domain, filled in from reference TRBV5-4 and TRBJ2-7, reads ETGVTQSPTHLIKTRGQQVTLRCSSQSGHNTVSWYQQALGQGPQFIFQYYREEENGRGNFPPRFSGLQFPNYSSELNVNALELDDSALYLCASSSPIGTGGSYEQYFGPGTRLTVT.

The gene calls are TRBV5-1 and TRBJ2-1; possibly TRBD2 for D (5 bases). V was shortened by 0 bases and J by 6 bases, with 19 bases between the two germline ends. CDR1 and CDR2 (germline): SGHRS, YFSETQ. The CDR3 runs 17 residues. CDR3 coding DNA: TGCGCCAGCAGCTTGGAGGTGGGAGATGGGTCGGGCAATGAGCAGTTCTTC. Protein: CASSLEVGDGSGNEQFF.

This clone was counted a single time. V and J are TRBV7-6 and TRBJ2-5; no definite D call. CDR1 is SGHVS, CDR2 FNYEAQ, per germline. V lost 2 bases, J lost 2 bases, and 6 bases lay in between. This CDR3 contains 13 residues. This chain's CDR3 is CASSLTDQETQYF. The CDR3 coding sequence is TGTGCCAGCAGCTTAACAGATCAAGAGACCCAGTACTTC.

The J gene is TRBJ2-1, the V gene TRBV19; D remains ambiguous. This CDR3 has 13 residues. V lost 2 bases and J lost 8, with 10 bases in between. Germline CDR1 reads LNHDA; CDR2 reads SQIVND (reference sequence). The CDR3 DNA reads as TGTGCCAGTAGTATACCAACCGAGGATGAGCAGTTCTTC. This gives the protein CASSIPTEDEQFF.

The chain couples TRBV29-1 to TRBJ2-7; D might be TRBD1 (5 bases). The V gene's germline CDR1 is SQVTM and CDR2 ANQGSEA. The CDR3 runs to 12 residues. V lost 6 bases to trimming and J lost 2 bases, with 11 bases between them. In nucleotides, the CDR3 is TGCAGCGTGTCCCAGGGAACCTACGAGCAGTACTTC. It translates to CSVSQGTYEQYF.

The chain combines TRBV18 with TRBJ1-1; tentatively, D is TRBD1 (6 bases). Germline CDR1 is KGHSH and CDR2 is LQKENI. The CDR3 sequence is 16 residues long. V was cut by 1 base and J by 0 bases, with 12 bases left in between. In DNA, the CDR3 is TGTGCCAGCTCACCACAGAGACAGGTGATGAACACTGAAGCTTTCTTT. It yields the protein CASSPQRQVMNTEAFF.

The chain is built from TRBV7-8 and TRBJ1-5; possible D gene TRBD1, 5 bases. The CDR3 extends over 14 amino acids. Germline V gene lookup returns CDR1 SGHVS and CDR2 FQNEAQ. Trimming stripped 4 bases from V and 0 bases from J, with 7 bases between. This CDR3 reads CASSSRDSNQPQHF. The CDR3 region has the DNA TGTGCCAGCAGCTCCAGGGATAGCAATCAGCCCCAGCATTTT. The whole variable domain, filled in from reference TRBV7-8 and TRBJ1-5, reads GAGVSQSPRYKVAKRGQDVALRCDPISGHVSLFWYQQALGQGPEFLTYFQNEAQLDKSGLPSDRFFAERPEGSVSTLKIQRTQQEDSAVYLCASSSRDSNQPQHFGDGTRLSIL.

The V call is TRBV27, the J call TRBJ1-6, with 9 bases identical to TRBD1. Germline trimming cut 6 bases from V and 7 bases from J; bases unmatched to any gene: 7. Per the germline V gene, CDR1 is MNHEY and CDR2 is SMNVEV (reference sequence). CDR3 length: 15 amino acids. CDR3 in amino acids: CASSGRGTGNSPLHF. CDR3 sequence (DNA): TGTGCCAGCAGCGGTAGGGGGACAGGGAATTCACCCCTCCACTTT.

The gene calls are TRBV5-1 and TRBJ2-1; TRBD2 agrees at 11 bases. This CDR3 is 17 amino acids long. With V trimmed by 1 base and J by 7 bases, 10 bases remained unmatched. The germline V gene encodes CDR1 SGHRS and CDR2 YFSETQ. DNA of the CDR3: TGCGCCAGCAGCTTGATGGCTAGCGGGAGGCAGGTGAATGAGCAGTTCTTC. This gives the protein CASSLMASGRQVNEQFF.

The rearrangement uses TRBV27 and TRBJ1-4; 9 bases map to TRBD1. The CDR3 covers 16 residues. Trimming removed 3 bases from V and 5 bases from J; junction bases left unmatched: 7. CDR1 and CDR2 (germline): MNHEY, SMNVEV (reference sequence). The CDR3 DNA reads as TGTGCCAGCAGTTTCCTTCCCGGGACAGGGAATGAAAAACTGTTTTTT. Translating gives CASSFLPGTGNEKLFF.

J is TRBJ1-6 and V is TRBV10-1; the D gene is possibly TRBD1 (6 bases). CDR1 and CDR2 from the germline V gene are WNHNN and SYGVQD (reference sequence). V was clipped by 6 bases and J by 7 bases, with 13 bases between them. CDR3 length: 14 residues. CDR3 loop: CASSGDTENSPLHF. DNA of the CDR3: TGCGCCAGCAGCGGGGACACTGAAAATTCACCCCTCCACTTT.

A single count supports this clone. This chain joins TRBV12-3 or TRBV12-4 and TRBJ1-5, with TRBD1 as a possible D gene (6 bases). The CDR3 extends over 13 amino acids. Between the trimmed V and J ends, which lost 6 bases and 6 bases, there was a span of 12 bases. The CDR3 region is CASSRQVGQPQHF. CDR3 coding DNA: TGTGCCAGCAGCCGACAGGTGGGTCAGCCCCAGCATTTT.

This clone showed up just a few times. The V and J genes are TRBV6-5 and TRBJ2-7; 9 nucleotides line up with TRBD1. The CDR3 totals 13 residues. The germline V gene encodes CDR1 MNHEY and CDR2 SVGAGI. The ends lost 6 bases at V and 12 bases at J; junction bases unmatched: 12. This chain's CDR3 is CASSNDGTGWGYF. In DNA form, the CDR3 reads TGTGCCAGCAGCAATGACGGGACAGGGTGGGGGTACTTC.